Presented here are 20 T cell receptor beta chains from one specimen sequenced in a study of neurological immune-mediated disorders. In TCRdb, the 5' RACE reads were re-called with MiXCR into one record per CDR3 protein. The sample comprises tens of thousands of distinct CDR3 sequences, approximately 10% of which are singletons, and less than 25% rests with the top ten. The material sequenced was PBMCs. These receptors all stem from a woman aged 40 to 50 with HTLV-1-associated myelopathy (HAM/TSP).

This clonotype was recorded many times. The V and J genes are TRBV25-1 and TRBJ1-5; D gene uncertain. The CDR3 has 12 amino acids. Germline CDR1 reads MGHDK; CDR2 reads SYGVNS. The ends were cut back, 0 bases at V and 4 bases at J, with 1 base in the middle. In DNA form, the CDR3 reads TGTGCCAGCAGTGAATATAATCAGCCCCAGCATTTT. Its translation: CASSEYNQPQHF. The whole variable domain, remainder taken from reference TRBV25-1 and TRBJ1-5, is EADIYQTPRYLVIGTGKKITLECSQTMGHDKMYWYQQDPGMELHLIHYSYGVNSTEKGDLSSESTVSRIRTEHFPLTLESARPSHTSQYLCASSEYNQPQHFGDGTRLSIL.

This clonotype was observed at least ten times. The chain couples TRBV10-3 to TRBJ2-6; no clear D. The CDR3 extends over 16 amino acids. Trimming took off 0 bases at V and 1 base at J, with 7 bases between the two ends. The germline V gene has CDR1 ENHRY and CDR2 SYGVKD. The CDR3 DNA is TGTGCCATCAGTGAGTCAGGGTTATCTGGGGCCAACGTCCTGACTTTC. This codes for CAISESGLSGANVLTF.

This clonotype was seen at least ten times. This sequence joins TRBV7-3 and TRBJ1-1; TRBD1 aligns across 8 bases. There are 15 residues in the CDR3. V lost 5 bases to trimming and J lost 3 bases; unmatched junction nucleotides: 8. Germline CDR1 SGHTA, CDR2 FQGTGA. The CDR3 loop reads CASSLTGGGDTEAFF. CDR3 DNA sequence: TGTGCCAGCAGCCTTACAGGGGGAGGGGACACTGAAGCTTTCTTT.

This clonotype was seen many times. The rearrangement joins TRBV6-1 to TRBJ2-2; D is tentatively TRBD1 or TRBD2 (5 bases each). The V end was cut by 7 bases, the J end by 9 bases, with 21 bases between. The germline V gene has CDR1 MNHNS and CDR2 SASEGT. This CDR3 is 15 amino acids long. CDR3 amino acids: CASTKLEGEGRELFF. In nucleotides, the CDR3 is TGTGCCAGCACCAAACTAGAGGGCGAGGGGCGGGAGCTGTTTTTT.

At least ten counts were recorded for this clonotype. The chain's CDR3 is CASQGLAGAGAGELFF. Here the CDR3 DNA reads TGTGCCAGCCAAGGACTAGCGGGGGCCGGGGCCGGGGAGCTGTTTTTT. The J gene is TRBJ2-2, the V gene TRBV6-2 or TRBV6-3, with TRBD2 identical over 13 bases. J gave up 6 bases and V 8 bases, and 9 bases lay outside the gene matches. The CDR3 contains 16 residues. Germline values: CDR1 MNHEY, CDR2 SVGEGT.

In this sample, this clonotype turned up many times. The chain links TRBV12-3 or TRBV12-4 to TRBJ1-5, with 8 bases matching TRBD1. V was pared by 7 bases and J by 6 bases, with 8 bases of the junction left unmatched. This CDR3 contains 14 residues. This CDR3 is CASTKTGEVQPQHF. CDR3 nucleotide sequence: TGTGCCAGCACCAAGACAGGGGAGGTTCAGCCCCAGCATTTT.

This clonotype was observed many times. The J gene is TRBJ2-5, the V gene TRBV7-8, with unresolved D. The germline V gene encodes CDR1 SGHVS and CDR2 FQNEAQ. The CDR3 has 14 amino acids. V lost 5 bases, J lost 5 bases, and 15 bases lay in between. CDR3 amino acids: CASSGRARLETQYF. The CDR3 DNA is TGTGCCAGCAGCGGTCGTGCGCGGTTGGAGACCCAGTACTTC.

This clonotype showed up many times. This chain connects TRBV12-5 to TRBJ1-2, with 10 bases that match TRBD1. Germline CDR1 LGHNT, CDR2 FRNRAP. V shed 5 bases, J shed 2 bases, and the junction held 5 bases outside the gene matches. The CDR3 covers 15 residues. The CDR3 DNA sequence: TGTGCTAGTGGTCCAGGACAGGGGGTCAACTATGGCTACACCTTC. Amino acids: CASGPGQGVNYGYTF.

There are many counts of this clonotype. This chain links TRBV5-6 with TRBJ2-2, with D uncertain. Trimming pared 1 base from V and 9 bases from J, leaving 13 bases between. This CDR3 region has 14 residues. Germline CDR1 is SGHDT and CDR2 is YYEEEE. CDR3 amino acids: CASSLTTRVRELFF. The DNA of the CDR3 is TGTGCCAGCAGCTTGACAACAAGGGTCCGGGAGCTGTTTTTT.

The chain joins TRBV7-2 to TRBJ2-1; D gene uncertain. The ends were cut back, 1 base at V and 6 bases at J, with 10 bases in the middle. Germline CDR1 and CDR2: SGHTA and FQGNSA. This CDR3 is 14 amino acids long. CDR3 protein: CASSLEVPFNEQFF. In nucleotides, the CDR3 is TGTGCCAGCAGCTTAGAAGTTCCATTCAATGAGCAGTTCTTC.

This clonotype occurred many times. J is TRBJ2-1 and V is TRBV20-1, with D perhaps TRBD2 (5 bases). Trimming removed 0 bases at V and 0 bases at J, with 12 bases between. The length of the CDR3 is 16 residues. Germline V gene data show CDR1 as DFQATT and CDR2 as SNEGSKA (reference sequence). CDR3 nucleotide sequence: TGCAGTGCTAGAGATCGAATAGGGAGCTCCTACAATGAGCAGTTCTTC. It yields the protein CSARDRIGSSYNEQFF.

This clonotype has just a few counts. The V call is TRBV18, the J call TRBJ2-5; D not certain. This CDR3 region has 13 residues. Trimming took off 2 bases at V and 5 bases at J, with 9 bases between the two ends. Germline V CDR1 and CDR2: KGHSH, LQKENI. CDR3 sequence: CASSPGETETQYF. The CDR3 region has the DNA TGTGCCAGCTCACCAGGGGAAACGGAGACCCAGTACTTC.

Ten or more counts support this clonotype. The V and J genes are TRBV7-2 and TRBJ2-5; 10 nucleotides agree with TRBD1. Germline CDR1 reads SGHTA; CDR2 reads FQGNSA. The CDR3 extends over 15 amino acids. V was pared by 5 bases and J by 5 bases, with 8 bases of the junction left unmatched. CDR3 nucleotides: TGTGCCAGCAGCCCCACGGGACAGGGGTTTGAGACCCAGTACTTC. Amino acids: CASSPTGQGFETQYF.

This clonotype was detected ten times or more. The chain couples TRBV28 to TRBJ2-7; D possibly corresponds to TRBD1 (7 bases). CDR1 MDHEN and CDR2 SYDVKM come from the germline V gene. The CDR3 loop spans 15 amino acids. V gave up 5 bases and J gave up 0 bases, with 14 bases separating them. The CDR3 DNA reads as TGTGCCAGCAGTCCAGGGGGGATGAACTCCTACGAGCAGTACTTC. Its translation: CASSPGGMNSYEQYF.

This clonotype was observed many times. The chain joins TRBV3-1 to TRBJ1-2; 8 bases match TRBD1. V shed 0 bases and J 2 bases; nucleotides not matched to a gene: 5. The CDR3 sequence is 16 residues long. Germline CDR1 and CDR2: LGHDT and YNNKEL (reference sequence). CDR3 sequence reads: CASSQEQGDSNYGYTF. In DNA, the CDR3 is TGTGCCAGCAGCCAAGAACAGGGGGACAGCAACTATGGCTACACCTTC.

This clonotype was counted ten times or more. DNA of the CDR3: TGTGCTAGTGGTTTCAGCCTGAGGGGGCGAAAGTGGGGCGAGCAGTACTTC. Protein product: CASGFSLRGRKWGEQYF. The chain employs TRBV12-5 and TRBJ2-7, with TRBD1 matching 7 bases. The V gene end was trimmed by 3 bases and the J gene end by 6 bases; junction bases not matched to a gene: 17. The CDR3 covers 17 residues. Germline-derived CDR1 and CDR2 are LGHNT and FRNRAP.

This chain links TRBV4-3 with TRBJ1-2; D is ambiguous. CDR3 length equals 14 residues. The V end was cut by 0 bases, the J end by 4 bases, with 9 bases between. Germline CDR1 LGHNA, CDR2 YSLEER. For the CDR3, the DNA is TGCGCCAGCAGCCAAGATCAACAGTTCTATGGCTACACCTTC. Protein product: CASSQDQQFYGYTF.

This clonotype was found many times. This sequence joins TRBV7-2 and TRBJ2-7; 13 nucleotides line up with TRBD2. CDR3 length equals 15 residues. After removal of 4 bases from V and 2 bases from J, the junction contained 2 bases not matched to a gene. The germline CDR1 and CDR2 sequences are SGHTA and FQGNSA. CDR3 in amino acids: CASSWGLAGPYEQYF. The CDR3 bases are TGTGCCAGCAGCTGGGGACTAGCGGGGCCCTACGAGCAGTACTTC.

This clonotype was observed at least ten times. The chain employs TRBV20-1 and TRBJ1-6; a weak D match, TRBD1 (5 bases). Germline CDR1 reads DFQATT; CDR2 reads SNEGSKA (reference sequence). This CDR3 is built from 14 residues. The V end was cut by 1 base, the J end by 10 bases, with 14 bases between. CDR3 bases: TGCAGTGCTAGAGCACCAGGGTTGGAGTCACCCCTCCACTTT. Protein: CSARAPGLESPLHF.

The V gene is TRBV11-3, the J gene TRBJ1-4, with 8 bases identical to TRBD1. J was trimmed by 7 bases and V by 5 bases; bases with no gene match: 12. Germline CDR1 reads SGHNT; CDR2 reads YENEEA. CDR3 length: 16 residues. As DNA, the CDR3 is TGTGCCAGCAGCCCCAGGACAGGGACCCGCAGTGAAAAACTGTTTTTT. Protein product: CASSPRTGTRSEKLFF.